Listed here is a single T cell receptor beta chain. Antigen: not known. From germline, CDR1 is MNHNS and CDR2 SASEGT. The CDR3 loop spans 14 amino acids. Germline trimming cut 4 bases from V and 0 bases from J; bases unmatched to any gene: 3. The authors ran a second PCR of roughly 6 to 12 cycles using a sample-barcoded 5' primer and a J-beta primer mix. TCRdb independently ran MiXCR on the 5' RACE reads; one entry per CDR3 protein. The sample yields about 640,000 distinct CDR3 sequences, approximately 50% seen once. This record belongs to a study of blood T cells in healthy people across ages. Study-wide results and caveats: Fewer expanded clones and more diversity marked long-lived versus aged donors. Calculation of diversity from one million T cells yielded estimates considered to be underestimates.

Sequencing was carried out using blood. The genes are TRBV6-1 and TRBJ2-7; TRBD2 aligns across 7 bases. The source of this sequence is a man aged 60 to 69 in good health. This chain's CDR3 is CASSGAGSSYEQYF. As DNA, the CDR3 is TGTGCCAGCAGTGGAGCGGGGAGCTCCTACGAGCAGTACTTC.